This TCR beta chain was found in a study of blood T cell repertoires in COVID-19. About the study: The study drew acute and convalescent COVID-19 samples from the United States, Italy and Spain. Nucleic acid was either cDNA or gDNA, and it came from T cells, B-cell-depleted T cells, or PBMCs.

The CDR3 covers 13 residues. V gave up 1 base and J gave up 4 bases, with 4 bases separating them. CDR1 is MNHNS and CDR2 is SASEGT in the germline V gene. The authors' processing: Estimated nucleated cell counts came from reference gene primer amplification. Clones were read by immunoSEQ multiplex PCR, and TCRdb kept only the in-frame ones, dropping some. D and trimming were read from the DNA, whereas the V and J calls and clone size are those reported in that table. The repertoire holds around 140,000 clones, about 83% seen once, with over 15% in the top ten. The specimen was peripheral blood. The rearrangement uses TRBV6-1 and TRBJ2-2; D is unclear. The receptor comes from a man aged 45-65 years with acute or convalescent COVID-19. The CDR3 coding sequence is TGTGCCAGCAGTGAAGGAGTCACCGGGGAGCTGTTTTTT. This gives the protein CASSEGVTGELFF.